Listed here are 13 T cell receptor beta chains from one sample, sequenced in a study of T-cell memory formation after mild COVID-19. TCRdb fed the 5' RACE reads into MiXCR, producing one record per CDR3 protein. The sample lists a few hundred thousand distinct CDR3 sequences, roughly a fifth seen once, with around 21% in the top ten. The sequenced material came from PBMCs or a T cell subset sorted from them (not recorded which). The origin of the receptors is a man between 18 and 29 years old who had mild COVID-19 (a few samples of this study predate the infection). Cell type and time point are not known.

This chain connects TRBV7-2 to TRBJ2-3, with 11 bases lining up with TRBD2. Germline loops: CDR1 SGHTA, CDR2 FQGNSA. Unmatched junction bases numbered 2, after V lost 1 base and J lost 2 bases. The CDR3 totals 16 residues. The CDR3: CASSLVAGGVTDTQYF. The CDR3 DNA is TGTGCCAGCAGCTTAGTAGCGGGGGGGGTCACAGATACGCAGTATTTT.

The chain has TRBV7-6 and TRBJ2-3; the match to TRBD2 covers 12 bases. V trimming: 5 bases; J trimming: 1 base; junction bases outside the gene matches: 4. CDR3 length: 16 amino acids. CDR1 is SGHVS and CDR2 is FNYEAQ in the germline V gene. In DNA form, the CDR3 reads TGTGCCAGCAGCCCGGGACTAGCGGGCCGCACAGATACGCAGTATTTT. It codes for CASSPGLAGRTDTQYF.

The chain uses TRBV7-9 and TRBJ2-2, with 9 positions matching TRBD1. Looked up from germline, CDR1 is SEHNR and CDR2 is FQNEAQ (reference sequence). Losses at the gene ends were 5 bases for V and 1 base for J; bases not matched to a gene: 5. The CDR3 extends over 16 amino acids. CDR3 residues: CASSPMDRGNTGELFF. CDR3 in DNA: TGTGCCAGCAGCCCCATGGACAGGGGGAACACCGGGGAGCTGTTTTTT.

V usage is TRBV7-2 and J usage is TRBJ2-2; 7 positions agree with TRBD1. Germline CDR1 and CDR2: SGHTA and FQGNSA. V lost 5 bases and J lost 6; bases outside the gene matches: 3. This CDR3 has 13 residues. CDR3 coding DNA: TGTGCCAGCAGCAAACAGGGGTCCGGGGAGCTGTTTTTT. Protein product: CASSKQGSGELFF.

The CDR3 protein is CATSRDGMGGQYF. Here the CDR3 DNA reads TGTGCCACCAGCAGAGACGGAATGGGGGGCCAGTACTTC. This chain uses TRBV15 with TRBJ2-5; possible D gene TRBD2, 6 bases. Germline loops: CDR1 LNHNV, CDR2 YYDKDF (reference sequence). There are 13 residues in the CDR3. Trimming took 0 bases from V and 10 from J, leaving 12 bases between them.

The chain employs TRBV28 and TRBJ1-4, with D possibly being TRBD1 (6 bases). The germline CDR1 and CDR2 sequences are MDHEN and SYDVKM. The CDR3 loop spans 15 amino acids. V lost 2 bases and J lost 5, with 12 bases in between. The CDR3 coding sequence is TGTGCCAGCAGTTTAATCGACAGGATGAATGAAAAACTGTTTTTT. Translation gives CASSLIDRMNEKLFF.

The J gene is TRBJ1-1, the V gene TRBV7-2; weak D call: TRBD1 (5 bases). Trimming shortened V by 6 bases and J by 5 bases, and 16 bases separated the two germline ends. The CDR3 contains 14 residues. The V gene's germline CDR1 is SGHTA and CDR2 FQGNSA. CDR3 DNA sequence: TGTGCCAGCAGTTTTCAGGGCAAGGGGACTGAAGCTTTCTTT. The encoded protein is CASSFQGKGTEAFF.

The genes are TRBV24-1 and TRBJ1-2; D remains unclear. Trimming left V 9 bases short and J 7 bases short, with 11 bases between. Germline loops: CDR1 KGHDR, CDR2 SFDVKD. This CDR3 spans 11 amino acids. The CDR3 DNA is TGTGCCACCTCTTCCACAGCTGGCTACACCTTC. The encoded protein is CATSSTAGYTF.

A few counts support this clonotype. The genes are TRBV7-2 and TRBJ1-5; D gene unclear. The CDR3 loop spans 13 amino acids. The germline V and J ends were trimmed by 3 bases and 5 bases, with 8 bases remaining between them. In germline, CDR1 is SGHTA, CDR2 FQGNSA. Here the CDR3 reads CASSFTEDQPQHF. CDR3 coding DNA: TGTGCCAGCAGCTTCACAGAAGATCAGCCCCAGCATTTT.

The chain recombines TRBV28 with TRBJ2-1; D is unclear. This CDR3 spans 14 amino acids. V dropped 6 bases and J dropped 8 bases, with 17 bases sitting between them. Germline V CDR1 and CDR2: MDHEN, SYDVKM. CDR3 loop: CASRPRVPRDEQFF. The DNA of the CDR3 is TGTGCCAGCAGACCTCGGGTCCCACGGGATGAGCAGTTCTTC.

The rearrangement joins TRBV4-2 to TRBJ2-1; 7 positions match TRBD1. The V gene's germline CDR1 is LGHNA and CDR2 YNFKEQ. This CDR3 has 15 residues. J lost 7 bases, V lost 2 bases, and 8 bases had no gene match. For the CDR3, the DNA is TGTGCCAGCAGCCAAACGGAGTACAGGGGTAATGAGCAGTTCTTC. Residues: CASSQTEYRGNEQFF.

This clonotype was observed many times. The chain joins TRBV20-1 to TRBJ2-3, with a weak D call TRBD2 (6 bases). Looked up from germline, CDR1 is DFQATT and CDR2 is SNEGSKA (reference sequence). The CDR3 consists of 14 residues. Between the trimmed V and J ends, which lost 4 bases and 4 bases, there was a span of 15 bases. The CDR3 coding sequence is TGCAGTGCTATGGGACCGAGGGAGGCAGATACGCAGTATTTT. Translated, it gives CSAMGPREADTQYF.

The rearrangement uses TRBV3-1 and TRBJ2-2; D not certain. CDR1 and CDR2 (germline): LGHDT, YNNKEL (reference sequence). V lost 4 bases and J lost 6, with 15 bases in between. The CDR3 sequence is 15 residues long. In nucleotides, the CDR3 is TGTGCCAGCAGCCTACTCCTCGCTATCCCCGGGGAGCTGTTTTTT. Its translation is CASSLLLAIPGELFF.